These 15 T cell receptor beta chains were sequenced from one sample in a study of T-cell reconstitution after alpha-beta-depleted transplantation in children. Construction of the TCRbeta library involved unique molecular identifiers. TCRdb re-derived calls from the PCR reads in MiXCR, one entry per CDR3 protein. The sample yields 300,000 to 400,000 distinct CDR3 sequences, roughly 17% seen once. Sequences were derived from PBMCs, mostly from graft donor cells, sampled 360 days after TCRalphabeta/CD19-depleted stem cell transplant. All receptors derive from a male patient under 10 years old who had a stem cell transplant for acute lymphoblastic leukemia, so the T cells may come from the graft donor.

This clonotype was counted at least ten times. The chain employs TRBV10-3 and TRBJ2-3; tentative D call: TRBD2 (5 bases). The V and J ends lost 0 bases and 5 bases respectively, with 9 bases between them. Germline V gene sequence: CDR1 ENHRY, CDR2 SYGVKD. The CDR3 is made up of 14 amino acids. Written as DNA, the CDR3 is TGTGCCATCAGTGAGTCGATTCGGGGAGATACGCAGTATTTT. As protein: CAISESIRGDTQYF.

This clonotype has more than one count but fewer than ten. The CDR3 loop is CSVTGLAGGESYNEQFF. The DNA for the CDR3 is TGCAGCGTTACGGGACTAGCGGGAGGGGAAAGCTACAATGAGCAGTTCTTC. The V call is TRBV29-1, the J call TRBJ2-1; 16 nucleotides agree with TRBD2. CDR1 SQVTM and CDR2 ANQGSEA come from the germline V gene. V lost 5 bases, J lost 3 bases, and 7 bases stayed unmatched. The CDR3 consists of 17 residues.

The CDR3 bases are TGTGCCAGCAGTTCCCCCCCTCTAGCGGGAGGTGTGGATGAGCAGTTCTTC. It encodes CASSSPPLAGGVDEQFF. The J gene is TRBJ2-1, the V gene TRBV6-5; 11 nucleotides line up with TRBD2. Per germline, CDR1 MNHEY and CDR2 SVGAGI. Trimming at V came to 4 bases and at J to 8 bases, leaving 13 bases not matched to a gene. This CDR3 is 17 amino acids long.

This clonotype was recorded at least ten times. The chain has TRBV4-1 and TRBJ2-3, with 9 positions matching TRBD2. The germline gives CDR1 MGHRA, CDR2 YSYEKL. This CDR3 is built from 15 residues. V shed 5 bases and J 6 bases; nucleotides not matched to a gene: 9. The CDR3 here is CASSYSRTSGDTQYF. Here the CDR3 DNA reads TGCGCCAGCAGCTACTCGAGAACTAGCGGGGATACGCAGTATTTT.

CDR3 region: CASSLAFLSGTDTQYF. Here the CDR3 DNA reads TGTGCCAGCAGTTTAGCTTTTTTATCAGGAACAGATACGCAGTATTTT. V is TRBV28 and J is TRBJ2-3; the D is unclear. The length of the CDR3 is 16 residues. Germline CDR1 is MDHEN and CDR2 is SYDVKM. V lost 2 bases, J lost 3 bases, and 15 bases lay in between.

This chain links TRBV5-1 with TRBJ2-7; D might be TRBD1 or TRBD2, each matching 5 bases. CDR1 and CDR2 from the germline V gene are SGHRS and YFSETQ. CDR3 length: 15 residues. Trimming pared 0 bases from V and 2 bases from J, leaving 12 bases between. The CDR3 DNA reads as TGCGCCAGCAGCTTGGGTCCCCGGGGCCCCTACGAGCAGTACTTC. This encodes CASSLGPRGPYEQYF.

This chain uses TRBV4-3 with TRBJ2-3, with TRBD2 matching over 7 bases. There are 19 residues in the CDR3. Per the germline V gene, CDR1 is LGHNA and CDR2 is YSLEER. V was pared by 0 bases and J by 6 bases, with 18 bases of the junction left unmatched. The CDR3 is CASSQDQGVSSGTGDTQYF. The DNA for the CDR3 is TGCGCCAGCAGCCAAGACCAGGGAGTATCTAGCGGAACGGGGGATACGCAGTATTTT.

This clonotype has more than one count but fewer than ten. The chain employs TRBV29-1 and TRBJ2-7, with 13 bases aligning to TRBD2. Per germline, CDR1 SQVTM and CDR2 ANQGSEA. This CDR3 comprises 16 residues. With 2 bases clipped from V and 3 bases from J, the junction kept 7 bases outside the gene matches. The CDR3 coding sequence is TGCAGCGTTGAAACTAGCGGGAGGGCCGGGTTCTACGAGCAGTACTTC. It translates to CSVETSGRAGFYEQYF.

The CDR3 region has the DNA TGCAGTGCTACGACTAGCGGGAGGGGGGATGAGCAGTTCTTC. It encodes CSATTSGRGDEQFF. This rearrangement joins TRBV20-1 to TRBJ2-1; TRBD2 matches 14 bases. The germline V gene has CDR1 DFQATT and CDR2 SNEGSKA (reference sequence). The V and J ends lost 4 bases and 8 bases, in that order; junction bases with no gene match: 4. CDR3 length: 14 residues.

This clonotype was seen repeatedly, ten times or more. One junction end disagrees with the germline gene, perhaps due to a read error. The chain combines TRBV12-3 or TRBV12-4 with TRBJ1-1, with 8 bases matching TRBD1. The CDR3 extends over 14 amino acids. CDR3 nucleotide sequence: TGCGCCAGCAGCCCTGGACAGGGGAACACTGAAGCTTTCTTT. Translating it yields CASSPGQGNTEAFF.

This clonotype was recorded at least ten times. J is TRBJ2-3 and V is TRBV5-1; D gene unclear. Trimming stripped 2 bases from V and 0 bases from J, with 7 bases between. CDR3 size: 14 residues. CDR1 and CDR2 from the germline V gene are SGHRS and YFSETQ. The CDR3 spells CASSFGDSTDTQYF. CDR3 sequence (DNA): TGCGCCAGCAGCTTCGGCGACAGCACAGATACGCAGTATTTT.

The chain carries TRBV3-1 and TRBJ2-3, with 10 nucleotides matching TRBD2. The CDR3 is 15 residues long. V trimming: 4 bases; J trimming: 5 bases; junction bases outside the gene matches: 6. The germline V gene has CDR1 LGHDT and CDR2 YNNKEL (reference sequence). This CDR3 is CASSPSGSRGDTQYF. The CDR3 bases are TGTGCCAGCAGCCCTAGCGGGAGTAGGGGAGATACGCAGTATTTT.

This clonotype turned up a few times. V is TRBV7-8 and J is TRBJ2-7, with 9 bases aligning to TRBD2. J lost 3 bases, V lost 4 bases, and 7 bases had no gene match. Germline CDR1 SGHVS, CDR2 FQNEAQ. This CDR3 is built from 15 residues. The CDR3 reads CASSYSTSGVYEQYF. For the CDR3, the DNA is TGTGCCAGCAGCTACTCGACTAGCGGAGTCTACGAGCAGTACTTC.

V gene TRBV6-2 or TRBV6-3 combines with J gene TRBJ2-7; D may match TRBD1 or TRBD2 (5 bases each). CDR3 length: 12 amino acids. Germline CDR1 is MNHEY and CDR2 is SVGEGT. Trimming took 8 bases from V and 7 from J, leaving 15 bases between them. CDR3 in amino acids: CASGTWEMEQYF. In nucleotides, the CDR3 is TGTGCCAGCGGGACCTGGGAAATGGAGCAGTACTTC.

The gene calls are TRBV5-1 and TRBJ2-1, with 9 bases fitting TRBD2. The V segment lost 0 bases and the J segment 6 bases; nucleotides outside the gene matches: 16. Germline values: CDR1 SGHRS, CDR2 YFSETQ. This CDR3 has 19 residues. CDR3 sequence reads: CASSLGSRREGVWPNEQFF. The CDR3 DNA sequence: TGCGCCAGCAGCTTGGGATCCCGGCGGGAGGGTGTATGGCCCAATGAGCAGTTCTTC.